Shown below are 29 T cell receptor beta chains from a single sample sequenced in a study of cytomegalovirus exposure and HLA in healthy donors. It was with 60 Vbeta and 13 Jbeta primers that the PCR ran. TCRdb's table, derived via immunoSEQ multiplex PCR, lists solely in-frame clones and lacks some. In all, the sample yields roughly 79,000 clones. The sequencing input was PBMCs. Receptor source: a man aged 30 to 45 in good health and CMV-seronegative.

This chain links TRBV5-4 with TRBJ1-1; possible D gene TRBD1, 5 bases. V lost 0 bases, J lost 1 base, and 10 bases lay in between. The CDR3 has 15 residues. Germline V gene lookup returns CDR1 SGHNT and CDR2 YYREEE (reference sequence). The CDR3 reads CASSLGGAQNTEAFF. The CDR3 coding sequence is TGTGCCAGCAGCTTGGGCGGGGCCCAGAACACTGAAGCTTTCTTT.

The rearrangement uses TRBV7-9 and TRBJ1-4; no definite D call. This CDR3 region has 16 residues. The germline CDR1 and CDR2 sequences are SEHNR and FQNEAQ (reference sequence). The V and J ends lost 1 base and 7 bases respectively, with 16 bases between them. The CDR3 bases are TGTGCCAGCAGCTTAGGCGAGTCAACCGAGGGTGAAAAACTGTTTTTT. Translation: CASSLGESTEGEKLFF.

The chain recombines TRBV2 with TRBJ2-3; possible D gene TRBD1, 5 bases. V was clipped by 1 base and J by 10 bases, with 12 bases between them. From germline, CDR1 is SNHLY and CDR2 FYNNEI. The CDR3 spans 13 residues. The CDR3 sequence: CASSEGQGRAQYF. DNA of the CDR3: TGTGCCAGCAGTGAAGGGCAGGGAAGAGCGCAGTATTTT.

The chain combines TRBV5-6 with TRBJ2-7; unclear D gene. CDR3 length: 13 amino acids. The V end lost 0 bases, the J end lost 3 bases, and 7 bases lay between the germline ends. Germline CDR1 reads SGHDT; CDR2 reads YYEEEE. The CDR3 protein is CASSLEQLYEQYF. The CDR3 DNA follows: TGTGCCAGCAGCTTGGAACAGCTCTACGAGCAGTACTTC.

The V call is TRBV9, the J call TRBJ1-5; D remains unclear. This CDR3 comprises 15 residues. V lost 0 bases to trimming and J lost 2 bases, with 9 bases between them. Germline lookup yields CDR1 SGDLS and CDR2 YYNGEE. The CDR3 coding sequence is TGTGCCAGCAGCGTAGGAGGAGTGCGCAATCAGCCCCAGCATTTT. Translation: CASSVGGVRNQPQHF.

This chain joins TRBV9 and TRBJ1-4; D is undetermined. Germline V CDR1 and CDR2: SGDLS, YYNGEE. The CDR3 is made up of 14 amino acids. V dropped 1 base and J dropped 8 bases, with 12 bases sitting between them. The CDR3 coding sequence is TGTGCCAGCAGCGTAACCGGGTTCGGAGAAAAACTGTTTTTT. Translation: CASSVTGFGEKLFF. Using reference TRBV9 and TRBJ1-4 for the parts outside the CDR3, the full variable domain is DSGVTQTPKHLITATGQRVTLRCSPRSGDLSVYWYQQSLDQGLQFLIQYYNGEERAKGNILERFSAQQFPDLHSELNLSSLELGDSALYFCASSVTGFGEKLFFGSGTQLSVL.

J is TRBJ2-5 and V is TRBV11-3, with D perhaps matching TRBD2 (5 bases). Trimming removed 5 bases at V and 5 bases at J, with 15 bases between. This CDR3 region has 14 residues. CDR1 SGHNT and CDR2 YENEEA come from the germline V gene. This chain's CDR3 is CASSVRAGGETQYF. The CDR3 bases are TGTGCCAGCAGCGTCCGGGCAGGCGGGGAGACCCAGTACTTC.

The chain is built from TRBV5-1 and TRBJ2-1; maybe TRBD2 (6 bases). Deletions cut 3 bases from V and 8 bases from J, with 12 bases between. CDR3 length equals 13 residues. Germline V gene lookup returns CDR1 SGHRS and CDR2 YFSETQ. The CDR3 region is CASSSRRVDEQFF. For the CDR3, the DNA is TGCGCCAGCAGCTCGAGGAGGGTAGATGAGCAGTTCTTC.

V gene TRBV19 combines with J gene TRBJ1-1; D not resolved. Germline-derived CDR1 and CDR2 are LNHDA and SQIVND (reference sequence). The germline V and J ends were trimmed by 8 bases and 2 bases, with 9 bases remaining between them. The CDR3 runs 12 residues. The CDR3 here is CASLDFNTEAFF. The DNA for the CDR3 is TGTGCCAGTCTAGATTTCAACACTGAAGCTTTCTTT.

The chain is built from TRBV27 and TRBJ2-3; 8 nucleotides align to TRBD2. Losses at the gene ends were 7 bases for V and 6 bases for J; bases not matched to a gene: 9. Germline V CDR1 and CDR2: MNHEY, SMNVEV (reference sequence). The CDR3 spans 14 residues. CDR3 in DNA: TGTGCCAGCACCCTGAGCGGGAGTATTGATACGCAGTATTTT. It yields the protein CASTLSGSIDTQYF.

The V gene is TRBV5-1, the J gene TRBJ2-7; no firm D call. Germline CDR1 and CDR2: SGHRS and YFSETQ. CDR3 size: 9 residues. Trimming shortened V by 10 bases and J by 6 bases, and 8 bases separated the two germline ends. The CDR3: CAGPPEQYF. CDR3 DNA: TGCGCCGGCCCTCCCGAGCAGTACTTC.

The chain employs TRBV4-1 and TRBJ2-1; TRBD1 might be the D (6 bases). Germline-derived CDR1 and CDR2 are MGHRA and YSYEKL. This CDR3 region has 15 residues. The V end was cut by 4 bases, the J end by 4 bases, with 14 bases between. CDR3 nucleotide sequence: TGCGCCAGCAGCCCGTGGTTGGACAGATACAATGAGCAGTTCTTC. Protein product: CASSPWLDRYNEQFF.

The genes are TRBV18 and TRBJ2-3; D is ambiguous. V gave up 0 bases and J gave up 2 bases, with 6 bases separating them. Germline V gene sequence: CDR1 KGHSH, CDR2 LQKENI. The CDR3 spans 14 residues. The CDR3 DNA reads TGTGCCAGCTCACCACCGAGCGCCACAGATACGCAGTATTTT. Translated, it gives CASSPPSATDTQYF.

The chain has TRBV9 and TRBJ2-7; 8 nucleotides align to TRBD2. CDR1 and CDR2 from the germline V gene are SGDLS and YYNGEE. This CDR3 has 16 amino acids. The V and J ends lost 0 bases and 4 bases, in that order; junction bases with no gene match: 9. DNA for the CDR3: TGTGCCAGCAGCGTAGGCCGGGAGGGTAGAGGATACGAGCAGTACTTC. The encoded protein is CASSVGREGRGYEQYF.

The chain combines TRBV6-5 with TRBJ1-1; D is unclear. V lost 0 bases, J lost 4 bases, and 6 bases lay in between. The CDR3 extends over 13 amino acids. Looked up from germline, CDR1 is MNHEY and CDR2 is SVGAGI. The CDR3 coding sequence is TGTGCCAGCAGTTACTCGAGATCCACTGAAGCTTTCTTT. Protein product: CASSYSRSTEAFF.

The chain recombines TRBV25-1 with TRBJ2-6; tentatively, D is TRBD1 (6 bases). The CDR3 totals 17 residues. Germline V lookup: CDR1 MGHDK, CDR2 SYGVNS. V was pared by 2 bases and J by 2 bases, with 13 bases between. CDR3 nucleotides: TGTGCCAGCAGTGAAAATCAGGGGCGCGCTGGGGCCAACGTCCTGACTTTC. As protein: CASSENQGRAGANVLTF.

The chain links TRBV19 to TRBJ1-4; D is possibly TRBD1 (5 bases). Germline V gives CDR1 LNHDA, CDR2 SQIVND (reference sequence). The CDR3 has 15 amino acids. V was shortened by 5 bases and J by 4 bases, with 14 bases between the two germline ends. The CDR3 DNA follows: TGTGCCAGTAGTCCCCCAGGGTTTGTTAATGAAAAACTGTTTTTT. Translation gives CASSPPGFVNEKLFF.

This chain connects TRBV18 to TRBJ1-2; 9 positions agree with TRBD1. Germline V CDR1 and CDR2: KGHSH, LQKENI. The ends lost 2 bases at V and 2 bases at J; junction bases unmatched: 3. The CDR3 loop spans 15 amino acids. The CDR3 coding sequence is TGTGCCAGCTCACCAAATGGACAGGGGAACTATGGCTACACCTTC. Protein sequence: CASSPNGQGNYGYTF.

The chain couples TRBV27 to TRBJ2-7; D may be TRBD1 (5 bases). Germline loops: CDR1 MNHEY, CDR2 SMNVEV (reference sequence). The CDR3 runs to 13 residues. V lost 7 bases to trimming and J lost 3 bases, with 13 bases between them. In nucleotides, the CDR3 is TGTGCCAGCACCGTGGGGCCAAACTACGAGCAGTACTTC. Translation: CASTVGPNYEQYF.

The CDR3 bases are TGTGCCAGCAGTTTATCCCGGGACAGACGGCGGTACACCTTC. It encodes CASSLSRDRRRYTF. This chain connects TRBV27 to TRBJ1-2; 7 bases are a match to TRBD1. With 0 bases clipped from V and 11 bases from J, the junction kept 9 bases outside the gene matches. The CDR3 totals 14 residues. Germline loops: CDR1 MNHEY, CDR2 SMNVEV (reference sequence).

The chain uses TRBV5-1 and TRBJ1-4; D may be TRBD1 (6 bases). V gave up 4 bases and J gave up 4 bases, with 17 bases separating them. CDR1 and CDR2 from the germline V gene are SGHRS and YFSETQ. This CDR3 has 16 amino acids. CDR3 DNA sequence: TGCGCCAGCAGCCCCCGGGCACAGGGAGATAATGAAAAACTGTTTTTT. The encoded protein is CASSPRAQGDNEKLFF.

The chain carries TRBV2 and TRBJ2-3; 7 bases align to TRBD1. J was trimmed by 0 bases and V by 9 bases; bases with no gene match: 15. From germline, CDR1 is SNHLY and CDR2 FYNNEI. CDR3 length: 17 residues. The CDR3 bases are TGTGCCAGTCTTCACCGCAGGGGGAAGCCTAGCACAGATACGCAGTATTTT. It yields the protein CASLHRRGKPSTDTQYF.

The chain uses TRBV6-5 and TRBJ1-2, with D perhaps matching TRBD1 (5 bases). In germline, CDR1 is MNHEY, CDR2 SVGAGI. Between the trimmed V and J ends, which lost 0 bases and 6 bases, there was a span of 11 bases. The CDR3 contains 14 residues. The CDR3 DNA follows: TGTGCCAGCAGTTACTCCCCAGGGAAGGATGGCTACACCTTC. Its protein is CASSYSPGKDGYTF.

This sequence joins TRBV6-1 and TRBJ2-7; maybe TRBD1 (6 bases). The CDR3 covers 14 residues. V was clipped by 6 bases and J by 2 bases, with 14 bases between them. Germline lookup yields CDR1 MNHNS and CDR2 SASEGT. The CDR3 reads CASSRWTDTYEQYF. For the CDR3, the DNA is TGTGCCAGCAGCAGATGGACAGACACCTACGAGCAGTACTTC.

V is TRBV6-5 and J is TRBJ2-7, with D maybe TRBD1 (5 bases). V was clipped by 3 bases and J by 2 bases, with 14 bases between them. The CDR3 sequence is 15 residues long. Germline CDR1 is MNHEY and CDR2 is SVGAGI. The CDR3 loop is CASSYGAPSAYEQYF. The CDR3 DNA reads as TGTGCCAGCAGTTATGGGGCACCAAGCGCCTACGAGCAGTACTTC.

The genes are TRBV19 and TRBJ2-3; unclear D gene. The V gene's germline CDR1 is LNHDA and CDR2 SQIVND (reference sequence). The CDR3 sequence is 15 residues long. The V end lost 2 bases, the J end lost 1 base, and 10 bases lay between the germline ends. CDR3 bases: TGTGCCAGTAGTATAATAGGAGAGGGCACAGATACGCAGTATTTT. Translating gives CASSIIGEGTDTQYF.

V gene TRBV9 combines with J gene TRBJ2-1; no firm D call. The CDR3 is made up of 15 amino acids. V was clipped by 0 bases and J by 0 bases, with 7 bases between them. CDR1 and CDR2 (germline): SGDLS, YYNGEE. CDR3 in amino acids: CASSVGPGSYNEQFF. DNA for the CDR3: TGTGCCAGCAGCGTAGGGCCGGGCTCCTACAATGAGCAGTTCTTC.

J is TRBJ2-7 and V is TRBV4-1, with a tentative D call TRBD2 (7 bases). Trimming took 2 bases from V and 5 from J, leaving 16 bases between them. Germline V CDR1 and CDR2: MGHRA, YSYEKL. CDR3 size: 15 residues. DNA of the CDR3: TGCGCCAGCAGCCAAAGAGGAGGGGGGGCAAACGAGCAGTACTTC. Its translation is CASSQRGGGANEQYF.

This chain links TRBV13 with TRBJ1-3, with 9 bases matching TRBD1. This CDR3 has 17 amino acids. Losses at the gene ends were 2 bases for V and 4 bases for J; bases not matched to a gene: 9. Germline V gives CDR1 PRHDT, CDR2 FYEKMQ (reference sequence). In DNA form, the CDR3 reads TGTGCCAGCAGCTTAAGAAGGGACAGGGTTATCGGAAACACCATATATTTT. Amino acids: CASSLRRDRVIGNTIYF.